What follows are 20 T cell receptor beta chains derived from one specimen sequenced in a study of T cell responses to AZD1222 COVID-19 vaccine. Profiling relied on immunoSEQ multiplex PCR, and the TCRdb table lists in-frame clones only, not all of them. This sample carries over 200,000 clones, around 94% of them seen once, and the ten largest clones take over 1.5%. The sample consisted of peripheral blood, taken 28 days after the second dose of the MenACWY control vaccine. Receptors originate from an adult who received the MenACWY meningococcal vaccine as a control.

The chain carries TRBV28 and TRBJ1-1; weak D call: TRBD1 (5 bases). The length of the CDR3 is 15 residues. V lost 7 bases, J lost 3 bases, and 18 bases lay in between. Germline loops: CDR1 MDHEN, CDR2 SYDVKM. CDR3 coding DNA: TGTGCCAGCAACTACCACAGGAGCTGGTACACTGAAGCTTTCTTT. As protein: CASNYHRSWYTEAFF. Complete variable domain (other parts from reference TRBV28 and TRBJ1-1): DVKVTQSSRYLVKRTGEKVFLECVQDMDHENMFWYRQDPGLGLRLIYFSYDVKMKEKGDIPEGYSVSREKKERFSLILESASTNQTSMYLCASNYHRSWYTEAFFGQGTRLTVV.

J is TRBJ2-5 and V is TRBV28; 12 positions match TRBD2. Trimming cost V 5 bases and J 1 base; bases outside gene matches: 11. Germline CDR1 and CDR2: MDHEN and SYDVKM. The CDR3 has 18 residues. The CDR3 sequence: CASSPLGLAGGGQETQYF. The CDR3 DNA is TGTGCCAGCAGTCCCCTAGGCCTAGCGGGAGGGGGCCAAGAGACCCAGTACTTC. Drawing the rest from reference TRBV28 and TRBJ2-5, the complete variable domain is DVKVTQSSRYLVKRTGEKVFLECVQDMDHENMFWYRQDPGLGLRLIYFSYDVKMKEKGDIPEGYSVSREKKERFSLILESASTNQTSMYLCASSPLGLAGGGQETQYFGPGTRLLVL.

V usage is TRBV6-6 and J usage is TRBJ2-1; TRBD1 matches at 8 bases. Germline CDR1 reads MNHNY; CDR2 reads SVGAGI (reference sequence). J lost 8 bases, V lost 4 bases, and 10 bases had no gene match. The CDR3 loop spans 15 amino acids. The CDR3, as DNA: TGTGCCAGCAGTTCTCGCCAGGGGGCTAGGGATGAGCAGTTCTTC. Translated, it gives CASSSRQGARDEQFF.

The chain has TRBV6-2 or TRBV6-3 and TRBJ1-1; D remains ambiguous. The CDR3 runs to 14 residues. V was clipped by 2 bases and J by 1 base, with 8 bases between them. The germline V gene has CDR1 MNHEY and CDR2 SVGEGT. CDR3 in amino acids: CASSYAPRNTEAFF. CDR3 nucleotides: TGTGCCAGCAGTTACGCTCCGAGGAACACTGAAGCTTTCTTT.

The V call is TRBV7-2, the J call TRBJ1-6; D is unresolved. CDR3 length equals 14 residues. Trimming stripped 1 base from V and 8 bases from J, with 9 bases between. Germline-derived CDR1 and CDR2 are SGHTA and FQGNSA. The CDR3 loop is CASSLVAGDSPLHF. CDR3 sequence (DNA): TGTGCCAGCAGCTTAGTGGCTGGGGATTCACCCCTCCACTTT.

J is TRBJ1-2 and V is TRBV29-1; D gene unclear. The CDR3 consists of 10 residues. Trimming took 0 bases from V and 7 from J, leaving 3 bases between them. CDR1 SQVTM and CDR2 ANQGSEA come from the germline V gene. The chain's CDR3 is CSVEEGGYTF. The CDR3 DNA reads as TGCAGCGTTGAAGAAGGTGGCTACACCTTC.

The J gene is TRBJ2-1, the V gene TRBV24-1, with D tentatively TRBD1 (6 bases). The length of the CDR3 is 16 residues. CDR1 is KGHDR and CDR2 is SFDVKD in the germline V gene. V dropped 1 base and J dropped 2 bases, with 11 bases sitting between them. CDR3 protein: CATSDFRGGTYNEQFF. CDR3 nucleotide sequence: TGTGCCACCAGTGATTTCAGGGGTGGCACCTACAATGAGCAGTTCTTC.

This chain uses TRBV28 with TRBJ1-5; 9 bases fit TRBD1. V shed 2 bases and J 5 bases; nucleotides not matched to a gene: 4. The CDR3 has 15 amino acids. The germline V gene has CDR1 MDHEN and CDR2 SYDVKM. The CDR3 DNA reads as TGTGCCAGCAGTTTAGGCGGGGACAGGGATCAGCCCCAGCATTTT. Its protein is CASSLGGDRDQPQHF.

V gene TRBV12-3 or TRBV12-4 combines with J gene TRBJ2-7; D unresolved. This CDR3 comprises 11 residues. Deletions cut 8 bases from V and 7 bases from J, with 12 bases between. Here the CDR3 DNA reads TGTGCCAGCGGACCTCAGGAAGAGCAGTACTTC. Amino acid sequence: CASGPQEEQYF.

The chain has TRBV4-1 and TRBJ2-1, with 9 bases identical to TRBD2. This CDR3 contains 16 residues. Germline-derived CDR1 and CDR2 are MGHRA and YSYEKL. V dropped 0 bases and J dropped 5; count of bases not matched to a gene: 5. This CDR3 reads CASSQEWTSADNEQFF. In DNA, the CDR3 is TGCGCCAGCAGCCAAGAATGGACTAGCGCCGACAATGAGCAGTTCTTC.

The V call is TRBV6-5, the J call TRBJ1-2; 8 positions match TRBD1. The junction had 5 bases not matched to a gene; V was cut back by 0 bases and J by 5 bases. Germline V gene data show CDR1 as MNHEY and CDR2 as SVGAGI. CDR3 length: 15 amino acids. The CDR3 reads CASSYSGQGLYGYTF. The CDR3 region has the DNA TGTGCCAGCAGTTACTCCGGACAGGGCCTATATGGCTACACCTTC.

The chain employs TRBV7-9 and TRBJ2-4; TRBD1 or TRBD2 may be the D gene (5 bases each). CDR1 and CDR2 from the germline V gene are SEHNR and FQNEAQ (reference sequence). Trimming removed 3 bases from V and 10 bases from J, with 10 bases in between. The CDR3 is 12 residues long. The CDR3 region has the DNA TGTGCCAGCAGCTTTGGGGGTCATATTCAGTACTTC. This translates into CASSFGGHIQYF.

The chain couples TRBV14 to TRBJ2-1; tentatively, D is TRBD2 (6 bases). V was shortened by 3 bases and J by 7 bases, with 13 bases between the two germline ends. The CDR3 is 14 amino acids. Germline values: CDR1 SGHDN, CDR2 FVKESK. In DNA form, the CDR3 reads TGTGCCAGCAGCCAGACGGGGGTAGATAATGAGCAGTTCTTC. Translating it yields CASSQTGVDNEQFF.

This chain links TRBV7-2 with TRBJ2-6; D not resolved. This CDR3 spans 16 amino acids. The germline gives CDR1 SGHTA, CDR2 FQGNSA. The V end lost 3 bases, the J end lost 0 bases, and 9 bases lay between the germline ends. In nucleotides, the CDR3 is TGTGCCAGCAGCTTGACCTCTTCCTCTGGGGCCAACGTCCTGACTTTC. Protein: CASSLTSSSGANVLTF. The whole variable domain, filled in from reference TRBV7-2 and TRBJ2-6, reads GAGVSQSPSNKVTEKGKDVELRCDPISGHTALYWYRQSLGQGLEFLIYFQGNSAPDKSGLPSDRFSAERTGGSVSTLTIQRTQQEDSAVYLCASSLTSSSGANVLTFGAGSRLTVL.

The chain uses TRBV19 and TRBJ2-1; 7 bases fit TRBD1. This CDR3 contains 14 residues. Germline V gene lookup returns CDR1 LNHDA and CDR2 SQIVND (reference sequence). V was clipped by 8 bases and J by 10 bases; unmatched bases: 14. The CDR3 protein is CASSPGTAFPEQFF. DNA of the CDR3: TGTGCCAGTTCCCCCGGGACAGCATTCCCGGAGCAGTTCTTC.

The chain couples TRBV27 to TRBJ1-1; D might be TRBD1 (6 bases). CDR1 and CDR2 from the germline V gene are MNHEY and SMNVEV (reference sequence). V was cut by 3 bases and J by 4 bases, with 15 bases left in between. The CDR3 loop spans 15 amino acids. The CDR3 is CASSFLAGVGTEAFF. The CDR3, as DNA: TGTGCCAGCAGTTTTCTGGCAGGGGTCGGCACTGAAGCTTTCTTT.

J is TRBJ2-7 and V is TRBV4-2; D uncertain. Per germline, CDR1 LGHNA and CDR2 YNFKEQ. V was clipped by 1 base and J by 2 bases, with 12 bases between them. CDR3 length: 15 residues. CDR3 in amino acids: CASSQVGDRTYEQYF. The CDR3 DNA reads TGTGCCAGCAGCCAAGTCGGTGATCGAACCTACGAGCAGTACTTC.

The chain is built from TRBV27 and TRBJ1-2, with unresolved D. The CDR3 has 12 residues. V was cut by 7 bases and J by 4 bases, with 10 bases left in between. Per germline, CDR1 MNHEY and CDR2 SMNVEV (reference sequence). CDR3 in amino acids: CASMEEGYGYTF. CDR3 nucleotides: TGTGCCAGCATGGAGGAGGGCTATGGCTACACCTTC.

The chain carries TRBV3-1 (or the pseudogene TRBV3-2) and TRBJ2-5; D perhaps matches TRBD1 (6 bases). V gave up 2 bases and J gave up 5 bases, with 12 bases separating them. CDR3 length: 14 amino acids. The germline gives CDR1 LGHDT, CDR2 YNNKEL (reference sequence). The CDR3 protein is CASSQSGAGETQYF. Written as DNA, the CDR3 is TGTGCCAGCAGCCAATCAGGGGCCGGGGAGACCCAGTACTTC.

This chain links TRBV6-5 with TRBJ1-2; D unclear. The length of the CDR3 is 13 residues. Between the trimmed V and J ends, which lost 8 bases and 0 bases, there was a span of 10 bases. CDR1 and CDR2 from the germline V gene are MNHEY and SVGAGI. The CDR3 DNA reads as TGTGCCAGCGCGGGTTACACTAACTATGGCTACACCTTC. It is translated as CASAGYTNYGYTF.